Presented here are 15 T cell receptor beta chains from one specimen sequenced in a study of blood T cell repertoires in COVID-19. Assay: immunoSEQ multiplex PCR; the TCRdb copy retains only in-frame clones and omits some. In the table there are roughly 350,000 clones, approximately 87% of which are singletons. The specimen was peripheral blood. The origin of the receptors is a woman aged 30 to 39 with COVID-19, enrolled during active disease.

This chain uses TRBV30 with TRBJ1-3, with a weak D call TRBD1 (5 bases). The CDR3 consists of 14 residues. Per germline, CDR1 GTSNPN and CDR2 SVGIG (reference sequence). V was trimmed by 2 bases and J by 1 base, leaving 9 bases between them. CDR3 DNA: TGTGCCTGGAGTTCCGGGGGATCTGGAAACACCATATATTTT. It yields the protein CAWSSGGSGNTIYF.

This clone was seen ten or more times. J is TRBJ2-7 and V is TRBV19; 9 bases match TRBD1. Germline V lookup: CDR1 LNHDA, CDR2 SQIVND (reference sequence). The CDR3 extends over 15 amino acids. The V segment lost 6 bases and the J segment 0 bases; nucleotides outside the gene matches: 6. CDR3 region: CASSLSGQGSYEQYF. DNA for the CDR3: TGTGCCAGTAGCCTATCGGGACAGGGCTCCTACGAGCAGTACTTC.

CDR3 coding DNA: TGCGCCAGCAGCCGGTGGTCAGGGGGGAGCACAGATACGCAGTATTTT. As protein: CASSRWSGGSTDTQYF. This chain joins TRBV5-1 and TRBJ2-3; TRBD1 might be the D (7 bases). CDR3 length equals 16 residues. Trimming took off 4 bases at V and 0 bases at J, with 15 bases between the two ends. From germline, CDR1 is SGHRS and CDR2 YFSETQ.

The rearrangement uses TRBV2 and TRBJ2-1; 7 positions agree with TRBD2. This CDR3 spans 15 amino acids. CDR1 is SNHLY, CDR2 FYNNEI, per germline. The V and J ends lost 1 base and 7 bases, in that order; junction bases with no gene match: 7. CDR3: CASSEEASGYNEQFF. DNA for the CDR3: TGTGCCAGCAGTGAAGAGGCTAGCGGATATAATGAGCAGTTCTTC.

The sample holds a few counts of this clone. CDR3 amino acids: CASSSDYEDNEQFF. In DNA, the CDR3 is TGTGCCAGCAGCTCGGACTATGAAGACAATGAGCAGTTCTTC. The V and J genes are TRBV7-2 and TRBJ2-1, with D perhaps TRBD2 (6 bases). V was cut by 4 bases and J by 5 bases, with 12 bases left in between. This CDR3 spans 14 amino acids. Germline V gene lookup returns CDR1 SGHTA and CDR2 FQGNSA.

The J gene is TRBJ2-1, the V gene TRBV2, with D unclear. V dropped 6 bases and J dropped 4 bases, with 13 bases sitting between them. Germline-derived CDR1 and CDR2 are SNHLY and FYNNEI. CDR3 length: 14 amino acids. Here the CDR3 DNA reads TGTGCCAGCAGAACTCAATCGCCTTACAATGAGCAGTTCTTC. Its translation: CASRTQSPYNEQFF.

The chain carries TRBV5-5 and TRBJ2-5; D not resolved. The CDR3 covers 13 residues. The germline V and J ends were trimmed by 3 bases and 2 bases, with 8 bases remaining between them. Germline V lookup: CDR1 SGHKS, CDR2 YYEKEE (reference sequence). CDR3 sequence (DNA): TGTGCCAGCAGCTCTCTACCGCAAGAGACCCAGTACTTC. Protein product: CASSSLPQETQYF.

This chain uses TRBV28 with TRBJ2-2; TRBD2 might be the D (5 bases). The CDR3 has 15 residues. Trimming cost V 5 bases and J 5 bases, with 15 bases left between them. Germline CDR1 and CDR2: MDHEN and SYDVKM. The CDR3 spells CASSGEGWRTGELFF. The DNA for the CDR3 is TGTGCCAGCAGTGGTGAAGGTTGGAGGACCGGGGAGCTGTTTTTT. Full variable domain (missing parts from reference TRBV28 and TRBJ2-2): DVKVTQSSRYLVKRTGEKVFLECVQDMDHENMFWYRQDPGLGLRLIYFSYDVKMKEKGDIPEGYSVSREKKERFSLILESASTNQTSMYLCASSGEGWRTGELFFGEGSRLTVL.

The chain is built from TRBV25-1 and TRBJ2-7; 7 positions agree with TRBD1. Unmatched junction bases numbered 1, after V lost 3 bases and J lost 5 bases. Germline values: CDR1 MGHDK, CDR2 SYGVNS. CDR3 length: 12 residues. The CDR3: CASSETGNEQYF. CDR3 nucleotide sequence: TGTGCCAGCAGTGAGACAGGGAACGAGCAGTACTTC.

The chain joins TRBV9 to TRBJ1-1; tentative D call: TRBD1 (6 bases). V lost 6 bases and J lost 2, with 14 bases in between. The CDR3 totals 14 residues. CDR1 is SGDLS and CDR2 is YYNGEE in the germline V gene. In nucleotides, the CDR3 is TGTGCCAGCACCAAATCGGACAGTAACACTGAAGCTTTCTTT. It specifies CASTKSDSNTEAFF.

Concerning this clone: The junction departs from germline at one end; a sequencing error may be responsible. The rearrangement links TRBV3-1 (or the pseudogene TRBV3-2) to TRBJ1-2; a weak D match, TRBD1 (5 bases). CDR1 is LGHDT, CDR2 YNNKEL, per germline (reference sequence). This CDR3 has 14 amino acids. CDR3 amino acids: CASSPGLINHGYTF. The DNA for the CDR3 is TGTGCCAGCAGCCCGGGACTCATTAACCATGGCTACACCTTC.

Concerning this clone itself: Other nucleotide sequences from this sample produce the same CDR3. This chain joins TRBV9 and TRBJ2-7; 8 nucleotides line up with TRBD1. The CDR3 contains 14 residues. With 0 bases clipped from V and 4 bases from J, the junction kept 3 bases outside the gene matches. Germline CDR1 is SGDLS and CDR2 is YYNGEE. CDR3 in amino acids: CASSVGQGAYEQYF. In DNA form, the CDR3 reads TGTGCCAGCAGCGTAGGTCAGGGGGCGTACGAGCAGTACTTC.

The chain is built from TRBV24-1 and TRBJ2-1; 13 bases agree with TRBD2. The V gene's germline CDR1 is KGHDR and CDR2 SFDVKD. The CDR3 covers 17 residues. Germline trimming cut 4 bases from V and 3 bases from J; bases unmatched to any gene: 5. In DNA form, the CDR3 reads TGTGCCACCAGTGACCGGGGACTAGCGGGACACTACAATGAGCAGTTCTTC. This encodes CATSDRGLAGHYNEQFF.

This clone came up once. The chain recombines TRBV30 with TRBJ1-5, with a tentative D call TRBD1 (5 bases). The CDR3 spans 14 residues. V dropped 3 bases and J dropped 3 bases, with 12 bases sitting between them. Germline V gene lookup returns CDR1 GTSNPN and CDR2 SVGIG (reference sequence). The CDR3 sequence is CAWSPTGFNQPQHF. In DNA form, the CDR3 reads TGTGCCTGGAGCCCTACAGGATTCAATCAGCCCCAGCATTTT.

The rearrangement joins TRBV9 to TRBJ1-2; 8 bases line up with TRBD1. The CDR3 is made up of 14 amino acids. Germline V gene data show CDR1 as SGDLS and CDR2 as YYNGEE. V was clipped by 0 bases and J by 8 bases; unmatched bases: 6. DNA of the CDR3: TGTGCCAGCAGCGTAGAAGACAGGGGAGGCGGCTACACCTTC. Translated, it gives CASSVEDRGGGYTF.